The T cell receptor beta chain under discussion was sequenced for a study of shared clonotypes between healthy human individuals (dated by TCRdb to the early 2020s). The study in broad terms: The cohort included a few men and two women between 18 and 49 years of age. Per donor, three plates each were used for CD4 naive and CD4 memory, two for CD8 naive, and one for CD8 memory. The study deeply sequenced blood TCR repertoires of five healthy adults to estimate repertoire size and the extent of clonotype sharing between individuals. Libraries were prepared and TCR repertoires were sequenced by different laboratories using diverse techniques, in order to increase sequencing depth and limit assay-specific biases. Each donor's leukapheresis produced roughly between roughly 0.94 and 9.5 billion PBMCs.

Using the deep immunoSEQ assay, TCR CDR3 regions were amplified from genomic DNA by multiplex PCR. Extracted genomic DNA from each cell subset was distributed evenly across all wells of several immunoSEQ 96-well plates, and each plate was treated as a replicate. For sorted subsets, about 210 ng of genomic DNA, equivalent to some 33,000 T cell genomes, went into each replicate PCR. The purified libraries were quantified using a Qubit 3.0 fluorometer, sized with a Bioanalyzer 2100, and then quantified again using the KAPA Library Quantification kit. Each immunoSEQ 96-well plate was sequenced on its own single-read 150-cycle Illumina NextSeq 550 flow cell. The study's own analysis went as follows. The immunoSEQ output contained only junctional sequences without quality scores, so filtering could not match that applied to full-length reads. Sequences were annotated with PyIR, a Python wrapper for IgBLAST v1.9, using IMGT germline references to assign V/J genes and CDR3. Any read was removed if the V/J assignment was weak (E-value above 1e-6), the CDR3 was missing, or the read contained stop codons, out-of-frame junctions, or ambiguous translated residues. V3J clonotypes were defined as sequences sharing an identical inferred V gene, J gene, and CDR3 amino acid sequence. Percentage overlap between repertoires was computed as shared unique clonotypes divided by the size of the smaller repertoire. RTK rarefaction, the Chao1 estimator, and Recon v2.1 estimates of unobserved clonotypes were used to assess repertoire richness. Generation probabilities were computed with OLGA for all TCRbeta clonotypes obtained by the gDNA method from several donors. TCRdb stores this immuneACCESS table with in-frame sequences only. Part of the clones is absent; in the studies checked, under half of the shortfall reflects unresolved V genes, and no reason is known for the rest. V, J and clone size derive from that table, while D and trimming were established from the DNA sequence. The sample table contains more than 150,000 clones; only one count was recorded for about 66% of them. The ten most abundant clones make up about 10% of the sample.

Donors were healthy HIV-negative adults with no recently reported acute infections or vaccinations. All donors were Caucasian adults living in Nashville, Tennessee, USA. CD4+ T cells were enriched through magnetic negative selection, after which naive cells were positively selected on CD45RA and the remaining negative fraction served as the memory subset. Blood was collected by leukapheresis, and PBMCs were isolated by Ficoll-Histopaque density gradient centrifugation and then cryopreserved in liquid nitrogen vapor phase. Purity and quantity of every magnetically sorted T cell population were checked by analytical flow cytometry. Genomic DNA was isolated from each sorted fraction and quantified by UV absorbance on a Nanodrop 2000c. The investigation overall reported the following: Based on pairwise subsampling, the degree of clonotype sharing among donors was expected to be affected by sequencing depth. Only blood was sampled, and tissue TCR repertoires likely differ from those in blood. Across a few donors, about 4.5% of naive CD4, approximately 3.5% of naive CD8, 2.3% of memory CD4, and approximately 0.4% of memory CD8 clonotypes were shared. Compared with non-shared clonotypes, clonotypes shared by all four sorted-subset donors had higher generation probabilities. Incomplete sequencing was indicated by rarefaction of sorted-subset datasets, despite the large sequencing depth. The genetic and exposure-history diversity represented was limited by the small number of donors. Naive subsets generally had larger estimated clonotype richness than memory subsets.

The table lists this clone with a few counts. Its antigen is currently not known. Per-nucleotide qualities are absent, and no much larger clonotype sits a single base away. Per the germline V gene, KGHSH is the CDR1 and LQKENI is the CDR2. Between the V and J ends, shortened by 6 bases and 8 bases respectively, the junction contains 16 bases. Spanning cysteine to phenylalanine, the CDR3 consists of 13 amino acids. Only the CDR3 region is kept as DNA, spanning 39 bases read in frame from base 1. Sequenced material: memory CD4+ T cells sorted from blood. Explained via the paper, the cell subset or site label denotes: CD45RA-negative fraction. The rearranged chain carries TRBV18 and TRBJ1-2; the D gene assignment is ambiguous. This TCR was recovered from a man aged 25-40 years in good health. The CDR3 loop reads CASSPQLGRGYTF. In nucleotide form, the sequence is TGTGCCAGCTCTCCCCAATTGGGCAGGGGCTACACCTTC.